This TCR beta chain was recovered during a study of shared clonotypes between healthy human individuals. Broader study findings: Naive CD4 clonotypes overlapped across a few donors at around 5%. Investigators expected sequencing depth to affect clonotype sharing among donors.

Naive CD8 isolation took CD45RO-negative cells positively selected for CCR7 and excluded terminally differentiated effector memory CD45RA+ cells. Each donor was a Caucasian adult residing in Nashville, Tennessee. A word on this clone: Its antigen is currently unknown.

A deep-level run was used for the assay. Here immunoSEQ multiplex PCR was the method, and the copy in TCRdb shows in-frame clones only, minus some. Of about 2 million clones in the sample, just under 95% were seen once. CDR3 length: 16 amino acids. Germline V gene lookup returns CDR1 MNHNS and CDR2 SASEGT. The trim removed 1 base at V and 4 bases at J, leaving 9 bases unmatched. This sequence originates from a man between 18 and 29 years old in good health. This chain joins TRBV6-1 and TRBJ2-5, with TRBD1 identical over 7 bases. Sequences were obtained from naive CD8+ T cells sorted from blood. For the CDR3, the DNA is TGTGCCAGCAGTGAAGACTTCGGGACAGAGGCAGAGACCCAGTACTTC. It specifies CASSEDFGTEAETQYF.